This paragraph covers one T cell receptor beta chain sequence. Its matching antigen is unknown. TCRdb's table, derived via immunoSEQ multiplex PCR, lists solely in-frame clones and lacks some. The profile shows some 30,000 clones, 94% of them singletons. Per the germline V gene, CDR1 is GTSNPN and CDR2 is SVGIG (reference sequence). The V and J ends lost 4 bases and 3 bases respectively, with 17 bases between them. CDR3 length: 15 amino acids. The record originates from a study of T cells in tuberculosis. The overall study: IGRA-negative adolescents, IGRA-positive adolescents with latent tuberculosis and adults with active tuberculosis formed this South African cohort. General study points: Shorter CDR3-alpha in active tuberculosis partly drove smaller distances.

At study entry, adolescents had tuberculin skin tests and IGRA screening. The clonotype comes from a donor aged 5 to 30 with latent tuberculosis or without tuberculosis infection. V and J are TRBV30 and TRBJ2-3, with a possible D match to TRBD1 (5 bases). Input material: PBMCs. DNA for the CDR3: TGTGCCTGGACCCCCCCAGGGTTTCGGACAGATACGCAGTATTTT. Amino acid sequence: CAWTPPGFRTDTQYF.